This T cell receptor beta chain was observed in a study of blood T cells in healthy people across ages (dated by TCRdb to between 2014 and 2016). At the level of the whole study: Template switching captured roughly one uniquely barcoded TCR beta cDNA molecule per two T cells in model experiments. The donors were divided into four age groups: young (average approximately 17 years), middle-aged (roughly 40), aged (roughly 66) and long-lived (roughly 82). Two additional independent replicas of 1 million unique cDNA reads from the same blood draw were analyzed for two donors (one aged 18 to 29 and one aged 80 or older). To avoid experimental bias, donors of different ages were distributed randomly across sequencing lanes. Using deep sequencing normalized with unique cDNA molecular identifiers, the study measured how TCR beta repertoire diversity changes with age. Results and caveats for the whole study, not just this receptor: Bulk unsorted PBMC profiling prevented conclusive comparison of naive and antigen-experienced compartments. Estimates of total diversity based on one million sequenced T cells were considered lower bounds and underestimates. Because donor CMV infection status was unknown, age-related changes in expanded clonotypes were potentially confounded. Observed TCR beta diversity per million T cells fell roughly linearly with age, and a significant reduction was already apparent by age roughly 41. Compared with the aged group, more naive CD4+ T cells, fewer expanded clones and increased TCR diversity were shown by the long-lived group, suggesting age selection. There was a strong correlation between observed TCR beta diversity and the percentage of naive T cells measured by flow cytometry.

Library preparation employed 5' RACE. Reads for this sample came from an Illumina HiSeq 2500. The second PCR ran for about 6 to 12 cycles and used a J-beta primer mix along with a sample-barcoded 5' primer. A unique molecular identifier was introduced onto each TCR beta cDNA molecule by a template-switch 5' adaptor carrying 12 random nucleotides. Each sample yielded at least 3 million CDR3-containing paired-end reads. First-strand cDNA synthesis was performed from all RNA using the Mint cDNA synthesis kit, with priming by a TRBC-specific oligonucleotide. Following uracil-DNA glycosylase treatment, a first 18-cycle PCR with universal primers M1SS and BC2_uni_R was performed on all cDNA. Per the source publication's procedure: Each sample was normalized by randomly selecting 1 million high-quality reads, each carrying a distinct molecular identifier. Reads with shared molecular identifiers were discarded instead of being binned into consensus sequences. MiTCR, run with a Q25 quality threshold and the strictest error-elimination algorithm, handled CDR3 identification, clonotype clustering and error correction. Lower-bound total TCR beta diversity was estimated with a nonparametric unseen species model using Euler transformation. TCRdb reanalyzed the raw reads on its own, using fastp at Q25 for trimming and MiXCR for clone calling, and kept in-frame beta chains. Records with the same CDR3 protein are collapsed into one entry carrying the most frequent genes and DNA. TCRdb's processing, not the authors' own work, is the source of the V and J calls. Across this sample there are about 1,400,000 distinct CDR3 sequences, with 42% seen only once. The top ten constitute around 8% of the sample.

A note on this clonotype: Its cognate antigen has yet to be identified. No base quality values were provided; no much bigger clone lies one nucleotide off.

The V and J ends are trimmed by 1 base and 5 bases, leaving 10 bases between them. CDR1 and CDR2 (SEHNR, FQNEAQ) derive from the germline V gene (reference sequence). Reading from cysteine to phenylalanine, the CDR3 counts 14 amino acids. Only the CDR3 region is kept as DNA, spanning 42 bases read in frame from base 1. Donors were 40 or so systemically healthy Caucasian individuals from Russia aged roughly 6 to 90 years. Roughly 11 milliliters of peripheral blood were drawn from each donor into EDTA-treated Vacutainer tubes. Ficoll-Paque density-gradient centrifugation was used to isolate PBMCs, with at least 7 million obtained per sample. Total RNA was extracted from PBMCs with Trizol reagent, with at least 6 micrograms obtained per sample. Naive CD45RAhigh/CD27high T cell percentages were measured by flow cytometry on a PBMC aliquot from every donor.

The sequencing sample was made of blood. The sequence was collected from a woman aged 18-35 years in good health. This sequence uses TRBV7-9 and TRBJ2-3; no D segment can be confidently identified. The CDR3 protein: CASSLVQAGDTQYF. The nucleotide sequence is given as TGTGCCAGCAGCTTAGTCCAAGCTGGAGATACGCAGTATTTT.